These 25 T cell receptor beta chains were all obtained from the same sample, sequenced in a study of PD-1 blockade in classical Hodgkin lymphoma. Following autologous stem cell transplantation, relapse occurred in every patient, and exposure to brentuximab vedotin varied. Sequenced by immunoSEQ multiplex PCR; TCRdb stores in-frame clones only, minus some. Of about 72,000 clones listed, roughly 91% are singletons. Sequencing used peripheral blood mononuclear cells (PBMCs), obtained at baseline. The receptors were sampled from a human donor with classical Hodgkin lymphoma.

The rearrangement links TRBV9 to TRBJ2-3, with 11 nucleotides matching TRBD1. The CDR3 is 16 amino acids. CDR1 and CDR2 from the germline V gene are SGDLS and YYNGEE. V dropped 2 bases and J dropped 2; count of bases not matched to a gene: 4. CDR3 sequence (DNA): TGTGCCAGCAGCGTGAGGACAGGGGGCCCCACAGATACGCAGTATTTT. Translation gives CASSVRTGGPTDTQYF.

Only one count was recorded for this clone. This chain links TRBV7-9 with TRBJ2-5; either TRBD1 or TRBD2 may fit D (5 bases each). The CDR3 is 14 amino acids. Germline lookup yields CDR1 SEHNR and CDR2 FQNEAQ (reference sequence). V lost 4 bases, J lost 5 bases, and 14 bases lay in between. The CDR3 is CASSSYSGRETQYF. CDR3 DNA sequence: TGTGCCAGCAGCTCTTACTCGGGGCGGGAGACCCAGTACTTC.

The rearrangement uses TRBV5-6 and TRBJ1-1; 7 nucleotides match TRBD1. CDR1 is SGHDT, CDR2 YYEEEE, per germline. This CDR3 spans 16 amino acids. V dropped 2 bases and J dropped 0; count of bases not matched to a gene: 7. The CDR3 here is CASSFREGAMNTEAFF. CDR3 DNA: TGTGCCAGCAGCTTTCGGGAGGGGGCCATGAACACTGAAGCTTTCTTT.

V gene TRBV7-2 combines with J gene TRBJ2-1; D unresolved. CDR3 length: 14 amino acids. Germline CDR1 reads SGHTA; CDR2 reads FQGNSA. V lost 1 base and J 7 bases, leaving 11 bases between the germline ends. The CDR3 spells CASSLVKWQNEQFF. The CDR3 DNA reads TGTGCCAGCAGCTTAGTCAAGTGGCAGAATGAGCAGTTCTTC.

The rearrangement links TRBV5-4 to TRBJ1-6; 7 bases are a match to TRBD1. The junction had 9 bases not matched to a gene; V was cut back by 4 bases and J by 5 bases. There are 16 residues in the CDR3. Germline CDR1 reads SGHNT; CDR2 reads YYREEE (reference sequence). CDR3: CASSIIGGADNSPLHF. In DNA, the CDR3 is TGTGCCAGCAGCATAATAGGGGGCGCAGATAATTCACCCCTCCACTTT. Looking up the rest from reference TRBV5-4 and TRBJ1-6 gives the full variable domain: ETGVTQSPTHLIKTRGQQVTLRCSSQSGHNTVSWYQQALGQGPQFIFQYYREEENGRGNFPPRFSGLQFPNYSSELNVNALELDDSALYLCASSIIGGADNSPLHFGNGTRLTVT.

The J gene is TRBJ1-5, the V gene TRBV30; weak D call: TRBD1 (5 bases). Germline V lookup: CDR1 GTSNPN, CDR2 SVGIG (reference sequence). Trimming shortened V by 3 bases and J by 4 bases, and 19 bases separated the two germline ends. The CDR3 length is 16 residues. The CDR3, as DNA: TGTGCCTGGAGCCCGCACTCGTCGGGGGGGAATCAGCCCCAGCATTTT. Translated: CAWSPHSSGGNQPQHF. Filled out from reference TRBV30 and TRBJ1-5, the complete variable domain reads SQTIHQWPATLVQPVGSPLSLECTVEGTSNPNLYWYRQAAGRGLQLLFYSVGIGQISSEVPQNLSASRPQDRQFILSSKKLLLSDSGFYLCAWSPHSSGGNQPQHFGDGTRLSIL.

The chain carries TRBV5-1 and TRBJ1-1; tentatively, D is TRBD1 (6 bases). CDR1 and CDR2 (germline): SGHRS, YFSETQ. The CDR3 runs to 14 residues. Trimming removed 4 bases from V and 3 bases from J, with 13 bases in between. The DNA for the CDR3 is TGCGCCAGCAGCCCCGGGGGGGCTTACACTGAAGCTTTCTTT. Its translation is CASSPGGAYTEAFF.

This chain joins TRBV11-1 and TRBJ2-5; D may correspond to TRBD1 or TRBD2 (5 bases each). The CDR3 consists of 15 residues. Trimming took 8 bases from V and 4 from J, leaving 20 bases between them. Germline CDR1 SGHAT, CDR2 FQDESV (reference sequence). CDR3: CASLPWSGGGETQYF. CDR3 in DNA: TGTGCCAGCTTACCGTGGAGCGGTGGGGGAGAGACCCAGTACTTC.

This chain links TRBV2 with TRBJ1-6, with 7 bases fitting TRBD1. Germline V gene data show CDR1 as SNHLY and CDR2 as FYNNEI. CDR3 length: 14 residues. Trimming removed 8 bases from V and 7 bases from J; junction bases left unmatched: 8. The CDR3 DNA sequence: TGTGCCAGCGTCTCCGGGACAGTAAATTCACCCCTCCACTTT. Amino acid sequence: CASVSGTVNSPLHF.

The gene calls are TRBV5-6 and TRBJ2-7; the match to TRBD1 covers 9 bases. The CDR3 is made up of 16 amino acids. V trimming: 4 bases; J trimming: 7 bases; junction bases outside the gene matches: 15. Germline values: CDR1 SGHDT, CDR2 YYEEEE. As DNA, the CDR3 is TGTGCCAGCAGCCCCTACACCGGGACAGGGTACCCAGAGCAGTACTTC. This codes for CASSPYTGTGYPEQYF.

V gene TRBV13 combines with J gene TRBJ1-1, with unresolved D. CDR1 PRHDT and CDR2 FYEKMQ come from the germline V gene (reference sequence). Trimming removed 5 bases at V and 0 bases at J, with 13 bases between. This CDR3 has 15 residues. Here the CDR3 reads CASSLTAALNTEAFF. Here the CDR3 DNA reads TGTGCCAGCAGCCTAACTGCAGCACTGAACACTGAAGCTTTCTTT.

Here the CDR3 DNA reads TGTGCCAGCAGCAAGACCGGGACTAGCGCCTACGAGCAGTACTTC. Its translation is CASSKTGTSAYEQYF. The rearrangement links TRBV7-2 to TRBJ2-7; 10 bases line up with TRBD2. The germline V gene has CDR1 SGHTA and CDR2 FQGNSA. The CDR3 has 15 residues. Trimming took 5 bases from V and 2 from J; bases not matched to a gene: 6. Full variable domain (rest looked up from reference TRBV7-2 and TRBJ2-7): GAGVSQSPSNKVTEKGKDVELRCDPISGHTALYWYRQSLGQGLEFLIYFQGNSAPDKSGLPSDRFSAERTGGSVSTLTIQRTQQEDSAVYLCASSKTGTSAYEQYFGPGTRLTVT.

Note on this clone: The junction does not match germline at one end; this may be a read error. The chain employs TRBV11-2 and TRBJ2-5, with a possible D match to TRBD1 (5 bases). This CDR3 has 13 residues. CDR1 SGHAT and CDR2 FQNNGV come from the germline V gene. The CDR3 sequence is CASSPSDSLLGHF. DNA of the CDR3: TGTGCCAGCAGCCCTTCCGACTCCTTGTTGGGGCACTTC.

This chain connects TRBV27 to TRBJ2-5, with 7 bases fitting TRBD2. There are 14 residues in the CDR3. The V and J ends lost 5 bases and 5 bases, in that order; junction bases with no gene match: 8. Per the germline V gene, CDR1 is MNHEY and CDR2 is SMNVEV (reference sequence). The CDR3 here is CASSPGLSRETQYF. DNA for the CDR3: TGTGCCAGCAGTCCGGGACTATCGAGGGAGACCCAGTACTTC.

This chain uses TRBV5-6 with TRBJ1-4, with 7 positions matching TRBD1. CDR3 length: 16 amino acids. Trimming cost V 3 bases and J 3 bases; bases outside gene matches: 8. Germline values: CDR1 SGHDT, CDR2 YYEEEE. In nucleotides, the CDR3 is TGTGCCAGCAGCTGGAATAGGGGGCGGTCTAATGAAAAACTGTTTTTT. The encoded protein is CASSWNRGRSNEKLFF.

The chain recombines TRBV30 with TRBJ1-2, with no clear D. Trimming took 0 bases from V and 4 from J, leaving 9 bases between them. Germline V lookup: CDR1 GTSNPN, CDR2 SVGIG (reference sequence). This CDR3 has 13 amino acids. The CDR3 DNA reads TGTGCCTGGAGTGTGGTCTCGGGCTATGGCTACACCTTC. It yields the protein CAWSVVSGYGYTF.

The DNA for the CDR3 is TGTGCCACCGTTGGGTTCAATGAGCAGTTCTTC. It encodes CATVGFNEQFF. This chain uses TRBV6-5 with TRBJ2-1; D call uncertain. V lost 10 bases to trimming and J lost 6 bases, with 10 bases between them. Looked up from germline, CDR1 is MNHEY and CDR2 is SVGAGI. The CDR3 covers 11 residues.

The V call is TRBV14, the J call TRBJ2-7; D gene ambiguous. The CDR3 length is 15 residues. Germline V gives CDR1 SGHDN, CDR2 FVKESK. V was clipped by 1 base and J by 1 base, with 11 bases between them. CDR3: CASSQGVGGSYEQYF. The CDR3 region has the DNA TGTGCCAGCAGCCAAGGGGTTGGTGGGTCCTACGAGCAGTACTTC. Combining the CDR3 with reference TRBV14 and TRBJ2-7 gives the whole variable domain EAGVTQFPSHSVIEKGQTVTLRCDPISGHDNLYWYRRVMGKEIKFLLHFVKESKQDESGMPNNRFLAERTGGTYSTLKVQPAELEDSGVYFCASSQGVGGSYEQYFGPGTRLTVT.

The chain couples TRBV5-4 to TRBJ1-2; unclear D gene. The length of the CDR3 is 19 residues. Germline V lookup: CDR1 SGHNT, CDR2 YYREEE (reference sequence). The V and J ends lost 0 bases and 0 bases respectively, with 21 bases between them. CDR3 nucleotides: TGTGCCAGCAGCTTGGGCTCGACCCTAAGATTGTCCCCTAACTATGGCTACACCTTC. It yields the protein CASSLGSTLRLSPNYGYTF.

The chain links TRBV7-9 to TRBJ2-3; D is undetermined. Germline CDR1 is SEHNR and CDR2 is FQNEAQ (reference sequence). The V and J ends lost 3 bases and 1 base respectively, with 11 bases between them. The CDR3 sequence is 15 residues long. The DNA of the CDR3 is TGTGCCAGCAGCTTTCTGAACCAGGGCACAGATACGCAGTATTTT. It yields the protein CASSFLNQGTDTQYF.

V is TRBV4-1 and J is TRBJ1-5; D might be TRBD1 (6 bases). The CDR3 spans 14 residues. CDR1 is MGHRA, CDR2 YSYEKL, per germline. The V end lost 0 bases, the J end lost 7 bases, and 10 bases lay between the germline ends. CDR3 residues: CASSQDQGYQPQHF. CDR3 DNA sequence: TGCGCCAGCAGCCAAGATCAGGGGTACCAGCCCCAGCATTTT.

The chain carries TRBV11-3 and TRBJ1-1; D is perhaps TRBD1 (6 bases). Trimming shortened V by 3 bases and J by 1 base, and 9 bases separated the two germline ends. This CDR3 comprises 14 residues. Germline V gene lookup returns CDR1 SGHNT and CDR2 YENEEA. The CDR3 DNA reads TGTGCCAGCAGCTTGGACAGATCGAACACTGAAGCTTTCTTT. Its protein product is CASSLDRSNTEAFF.

The CDR3 DNA follows: TGCGCCAGCAGTGAGTGGCACAGGGGAGGCGAGACCCAGTACTTC. This sequence encodes CASSEWHRGGETQYF. The chain couples TRBV10-2 to TRBJ2-5; D may be TRBD1 (7 bases). V dropped 1 base and J dropped 5 bases, with 14 bases sitting between them. The germline V gene has CDR1 WSHSY and CDR2 SAAADI. The CDR3 covers 15 residues.

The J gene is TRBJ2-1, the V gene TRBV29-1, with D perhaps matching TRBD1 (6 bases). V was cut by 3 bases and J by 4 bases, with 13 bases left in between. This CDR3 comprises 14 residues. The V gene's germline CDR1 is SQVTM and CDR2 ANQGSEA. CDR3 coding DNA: TGCAGCGTTGATGGGGACATGGGGTACAATGAGCAGTTCTTC. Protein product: CSVDGDMGYNEQFF.

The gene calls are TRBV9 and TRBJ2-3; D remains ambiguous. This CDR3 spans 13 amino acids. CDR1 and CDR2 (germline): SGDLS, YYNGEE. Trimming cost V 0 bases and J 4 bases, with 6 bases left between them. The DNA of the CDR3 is TGTGCCAGCAGCGTAGGCCCCCCAGATACGCAGTATTTT. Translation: CASSVGPPDTQYF.